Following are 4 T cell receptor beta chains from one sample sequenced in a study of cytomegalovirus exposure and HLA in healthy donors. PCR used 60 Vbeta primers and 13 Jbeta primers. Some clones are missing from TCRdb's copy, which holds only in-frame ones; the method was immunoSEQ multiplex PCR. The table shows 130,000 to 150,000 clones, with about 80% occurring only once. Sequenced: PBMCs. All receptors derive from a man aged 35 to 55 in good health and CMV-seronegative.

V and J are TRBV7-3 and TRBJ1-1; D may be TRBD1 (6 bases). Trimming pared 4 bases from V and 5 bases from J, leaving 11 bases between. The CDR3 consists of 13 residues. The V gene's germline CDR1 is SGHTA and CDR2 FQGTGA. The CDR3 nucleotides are TGTGCCAGCAGCTCGGGACAAGGAACTGAAGCTTTCTTT. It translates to CASSSGQGTEAFF.

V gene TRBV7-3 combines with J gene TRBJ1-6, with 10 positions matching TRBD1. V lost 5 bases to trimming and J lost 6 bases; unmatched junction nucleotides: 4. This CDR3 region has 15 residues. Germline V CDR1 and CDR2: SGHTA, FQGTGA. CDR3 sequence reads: CASSPGTGANSPLHF. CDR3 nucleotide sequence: TGTGCCAGCAGCCCCGGGACAGGGGCTAATTCACCCCTCCACTTT. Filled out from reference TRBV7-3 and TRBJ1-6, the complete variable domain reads GAGVSQTPSNKVTEKGKYVELRCDPISGHTALYWYRQSLGQGPEFLIYFQGTGAADDSGLPNDRFFAVRPEGSVSTLKIQRTERGDSAVYLCASSPGTGANSPLHFGNGTRLTVT.

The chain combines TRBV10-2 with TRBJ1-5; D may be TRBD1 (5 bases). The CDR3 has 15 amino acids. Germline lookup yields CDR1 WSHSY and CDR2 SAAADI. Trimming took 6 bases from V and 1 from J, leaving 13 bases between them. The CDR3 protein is CASRAGIRSNQPQHF. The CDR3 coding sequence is TGCGCCAGCAGAGCAGGGATAAGAAGCAATCAGCCCCAGCATTTT.

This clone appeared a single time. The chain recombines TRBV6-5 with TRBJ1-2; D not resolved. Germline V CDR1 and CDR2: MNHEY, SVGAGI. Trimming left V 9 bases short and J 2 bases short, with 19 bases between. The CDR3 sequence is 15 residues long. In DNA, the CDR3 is TGTGCCAGTCGTCCCCAAACCCAACTCAACTATGGCTACACCTTC. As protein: CASRPQTQLNYGYTF.